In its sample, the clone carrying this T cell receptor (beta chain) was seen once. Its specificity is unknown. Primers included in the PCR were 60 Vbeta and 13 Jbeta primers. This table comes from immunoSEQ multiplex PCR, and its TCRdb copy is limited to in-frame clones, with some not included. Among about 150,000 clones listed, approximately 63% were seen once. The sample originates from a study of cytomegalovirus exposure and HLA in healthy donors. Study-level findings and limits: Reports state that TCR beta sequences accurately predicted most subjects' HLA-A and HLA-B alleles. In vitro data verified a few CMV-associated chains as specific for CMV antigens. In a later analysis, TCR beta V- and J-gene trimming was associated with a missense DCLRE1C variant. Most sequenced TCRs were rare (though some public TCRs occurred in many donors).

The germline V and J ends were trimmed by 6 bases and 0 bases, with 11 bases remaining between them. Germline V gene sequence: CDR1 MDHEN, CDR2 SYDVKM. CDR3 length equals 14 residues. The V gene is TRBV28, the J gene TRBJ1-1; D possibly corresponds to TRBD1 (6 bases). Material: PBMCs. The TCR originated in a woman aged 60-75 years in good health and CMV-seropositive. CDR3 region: CASRSGTLNTEAFF. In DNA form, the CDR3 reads TGTGCCAGCAGGTCCGGGACATTGAACACTGAAGCTTTCTTT.